The 29 T cell receptor beta chains in this list originate from one sample, sequenced in a study of blood T cell repertoires in COVID-19. Measured with immunoSEQ multiplex PCR; TCRdb has only the in-frame clones, and not every one. Counted here are roughly 180,000 clones, 84% occurring once; the ten biggest clones make up less than 9%. The sample taken for sequencing was peripheral blood. Receptors were obtained from a man between 35 and 55 years old who had recovered from COVID-19.

The chain uses TRBV5-4 and TRBJ2-3; 13 positions match TRBD2. Per the germline V gene, CDR1 is SGHNT and CDR2 is YYREEE (reference sequence). Unmatched junction bases numbered 1, after V lost 3 bases and J lost 3 bases. The CDR3 is 15 amino acids. The CDR3 region has the DNA TGTGCCAGCAGCTGGACTAGCGGGGGTACAGATACGCAGTATTTT. Translated: CASSWTSGGTDTQYF.

The rearrangement joins TRBV24-1 to TRBJ1-4; 7 positions match TRBD1. CDR3 length: 13 residues. V lost 12 bases and J lost 7; bases outside the gene matches: 10. Per the germline V gene, CDR1 is KGHDR and CDR2 is SFDVKD. CDR3 sequence reads: CAPTDRDSEKLFF. DNA for the CDR3: TGTGCCCCCACTGACAGGGATAGTGAAAAACTGTTTTTT.

This chain links TRBV24-1 with TRBJ2-2; 10 nucleotides match TRBD1. Germline V gene sequence: CDR1 KGHDR, CDR2 SFDVKD. The CDR3 loop spans 16 amino acids. V lost 4 bases to trimming and J lost 3 bases; unmatched junction nucleotides: 4. This chain's CDR3 is CATSDPGQGHTGELFF. The CDR3 nucleotides are TGTGCCACCAGTGACCCGGGACAGGGGCACACCGGGGAGCTGTTTTTT.

The chain links TRBV7-8 to TRBJ2-7; TRBD2 aligns across 7 bases. The germline CDR1 and CDR2 sequences are SGHVS and FQNEAQ. This CDR3 is 13 amino acids long. Trimming at V came to 1 base and at J to 6 bases, leaving 3 bases not matched to a gene. The CDR3 DNA reads TGTGCCAGCAGCTTAGAGCGGGATCGCGAGCAGTACTTC. Encoded protein: CASSLERDREQYF.

The chain uses TRBV19 and TRBJ1-5; TRBD1 aligns across 8 bases. Trimming took 6 bases from V and 3 from J; bases not matched to a gene: 7. In germline, CDR1 is LNHDA, CDR2 SQIVND (reference sequence). CDR3 length equals 15 residues. CDR3 DNA sequence: TGTGCCAGTAGATACCGGGACAGGCACAATCAGCCCCAGCATTTT. Translating gives CASRYRDRHNQPQHF. Full variable domain (outside the CDR3, taken from reference TRBV19 and TRBJ1-5): DGGITQSPKYLFRKEGQNVTLSCEQNLNHDAMYWYRQDPGQGLRLIYYSQIVNDFQKGDIAEGYSVSREKKESFPLTVTSAQKNPTAFYLCASRYRDRHNQPQHFGDGTRLSIL.

The chain couples TRBV5-1 to TRBJ2-2, with 9 nucleotides matching TRBD1. This CDR3 has 15 amino acids. Germline V CDR1 and CDR2: SGHRS, YFSETQ. After removal of 0 bases from V and 7 bases from J, the junction contained 4 bases not matched to a gene. CDR3 sequence: CASSLGDRDSGELFF. CDR3 sequence (DNA): TGCGCCAGCAGCTTGGGGGACAGGGATAGCGGGGAGCTGTTTTTT.

The gene calls are TRBV7-2 and TRBJ1-6; weak D call: TRBD1 (6 bases). This CDR3 has 16 amino acids. The V gene's germline CDR1 is SGHTA and CDR2 FQGNSA. V lost 1 base and J lost 4, with 11 bases in between. In nucleotides, the CDR3 is TGTGCCAGCAGCTTAGACAGGGCCATTTATAATTCACCCCTCCACTTT. Protein: CASSLDRAIYNSPLHF.

The chain carries TRBV9 and TRBJ2-7, with 7 nucleotides matching TRBD1. From germline, CDR1 is SGDLS and CDR2 YYNGEE. The CDR3 contains 14 residues. V dropped 4 bases and J dropped 5; count of bases not matched to a gene: 9. As DNA, the CDR3 is TGTGCCAGCAGCTCCCGGGACAGTACGAACGAGCAGTACTTC. This codes for CASSSRDSTNEQYF.

The chain combines TRBV4-3 with TRBJ2-4; 8 nucleotides agree with TRBD2. CDR1 is LGHNA, CDR2 YSLEER, per germline. V shed 2 bases and J 8 bases; nucleotides not matched to a gene: 11. The CDR3 consists of 16 residues. CDR3 protein: CASSQSGRGTGDIQYF. CDR3 in DNA: TGCGCCAGCAGCCAAAGCGGGAGAGGAACGGGGGACATTCAGTACTTC.

V and J are TRBV7-9 and TRBJ2-5; maybe TRBD2 (5 bases). Germline V gene sequence: CDR1 SEHNR, CDR2 FQNEAQ (reference sequence). V shed 5 bases and J shed 4 bases, with 20 bases lying between them. The CDR3 is 16 amino acids. Here the CDR3 DNA reads TGTGCCAGCAGCCCCACCCGTTCCGGGGTACTAGAGACCCAGTACTTC. Protein: CASSPTRSGVLETQYF.

The CDR3 region is CAWSQAGTGYNEQFF. CDR3 sequence (DNA): TGTGCCTGGAGCCAAGCGGGGACAGGGTACAATGAGCAGTTCTTC. The chain links TRBV30 to TRBJ2-1, with 9 bases fitting TRBD1. This CDR3 comprises 15 residues. The V gene end was trimmed by 3 bases and the J gene end by 4 bases; junction bases not matched to a gene: 7. Germline V CDR1 and CDR2: GTSNPN, SVGIG (reference sequence).

The chain joins TRBV7-3 to TRBJ2-1, with D perhaps TRBD1 (6 bases). Germline V lookup: CDR1 SGHTA, CDR2 FQGTGA. This CDR3 region has 16 residues. V gave up 5 bases and J gave up 4 bases, with 18 bases separating them. The CDR3 DNA is TGTGCCAGCAGCGGACCCGGGACACGGGCATACAATGAGCAGTTCTTC. It is translated as CASSGPGTRAYNEQFF.

This chain joins TRBV7-9 and TRBJ1-6; D gene unclear. The CDR3 runs to 13 residues. V was trimmed by 5 bases and J by 3 bases, leaving 5 bases between them. Germline assignment: CDR1 SEHNR and CDR2 FQNEAQ (reference sequence). In nucleotides, the CDR3 is TGTGCCAGCAGCGCGGACTATAATTCACCCCTCCACTTT. This encodes CASSADYNSPLHF.

The rearrangement uses TRBV5-4 and TRBJ1-1; no reliable D call. The V end lost 5 bases, the J end lost 0 bases, and 8 bases lay between the germline ends. CDR1 and CDR2 (germline): SGHNT, YYREEE (reference sequence). The CDR3 sequence is 13 residues long. CDR3 sequence: CASSSQMNTEAFF. CDR3 in DNA: TGTGCCAGCAGTTCCCAGATGAACACTGAAGCTTTCTTT.

The chain links TRBV28 to TRBJ2-7; possible D gene TRBD2, 5 bases. CDR3 length: 10 residues. In germline, CDR1 is MDHEN, CDR2 SYDVKM. V was trimmed by 5 bases and J by 6 bases, leaving 5 bases between them. CDR3 residues: CASSRGEQYF. The CDR3 nucleotides are TGTGCCAGCAGTCGGGGCGAGCAGTACTTC.

The gene calls are TRBV3-1 (or the pseudogene TRBV3-2) and TRBJ1-3; 8 nucleotides align to TRBD1. In germline, CDR1 is LGHDT, CDR2 YNNKEL (reference sequence). Unmatched junction bases numbered 7, after V lost 6 bases and J lost 6 bases. The CDR3 length is 14 residues. The CDR3 is CASSSQGAKNTIYF. The CDR3 region has the DNA TGTGCCAGCAGTTCCCAGGGGGCAAAAAACACCATATATTTT.

This sequence joins TRBV6-2 or TRBV6-3 and TRBJ2-7; D not certain. Trimming removed 4 bases from V and 3 bases from J, with 7 bases in between. The CDR3 runs to 12 residues. Per germline, CDR1 MNHEY and CDR2 SVGEGT. CDR3 sequence reads: CASSSRVYEQYF. In DNA, the CDR3 is TGTGCCAGCAGTTCCCGGGTCTACGAGCAGTACTTC.

The rearrangement uses TRBV6-2 or TRBV6-3 and TRBJ1-5; D not resolved. CDR1 MNHEY and CDR2 SVGEGT come from the germline V gene. The CDR3 runs to 12 residues. V lost 2 bases, J lost 7 bases, and 6 bases lay in between. The CDR3 loop reads CASSYGPQPQHF. The CDR3 DNA is TGTGCCAGCAGTTACGGCCCGCAGCCCCAGCATTTT.

This rearrangement joins TRBV30 to TRBJ2-1; 13 nucleotides agree with TRBD2. The V gene's germline CDR1 is GTSNPN and CDR2 SVGIG (reference sequence). V gave up 4 bases and J gave up 7 bases; unmatched junction bases: 4. There are 14 residues in the CDR3. The CDR3 loop reads CAWIETSGGNEQFF. The CDR3 DNA sequence: TGTGCCTGGATAGAGACTAGCGGGGGGAATGAGCAGTTCTTC.

The chain combines TRBV5-1 with TRBJ2-5, with 8 bases lining up with TRBD2. This CDR3 comprises 16 residues. J lost 1 base, V lost 0 bases, and 5 bases had no gene match. The germline CDR1 and CDR2 sequences are SGHRS and YFSETQ. This chain's CDR3 is CASSLAGGEGQETQYF. CDR3 coding DNA: TGCGCCAGCAGCTTGGCCGGGGGGGAGGGCCAAGAGACCCAGTACTTC.

The chain uses TRBV10-3 and TRBJ1-6; D ambiguous. Germline loops: CDR1 ENHRY, CDR2 SYGVKD. Trimming removed 4 bases at V and 7 bases at J, with 8 bases between. This CDR3 contains 13 residues. CDR3 in DNA: TGTGCCATCAGTGGCGCAGGCAATTCACCCCTCCACTTT. Translating gives CAISGAGNSPLHF.

This sequence joins TRBV27 and TRBJ2-2; 7 nucleotides line up with TRBD1. Germline CDR1 and CDR2: MNHEY and SMNVEV (reference sequence). The CDR3 is 15 amino acids. The J segment lost 0 bases and the V segment lost 5 bases, leaving 3 bases of the junction unmatched. CDR3: CASSRGGTNTGELFF. DNA for the CDR3: TGTGCCAGCAGTCGAGGGGGCACGAACACCGGGGAGCTGTTTTTT.

The rearrangement uses TRBV5-5 and TRBJ2-1; weak D call: TRBD1 (5 bases). Germline V lookup: CDR1 SGHKS, CDR2 YYEKEE (reference sequence). Deletions cut 0 bases from V and 6 bases from J, with 7 bases between. The CDR3 is 13 amino acids. The CDR3, as DNA: TGTGCCAGCAGCTTGGGACAGCTCAATGAGCAGTTCTTC. This translates into CASSLGQLNEQFF.

V and J are TRBV18 and TRBJ2-1; TRBD2 matches at 9 bases. This CDR3 comprises 17 residues. V lost 2 bases to trimming and J lost 0 bases; unmatched junction nucleotides: 5. Per germline, CDR1 KGHSH and CDR2 LQKENI. The CDR3 loop reads CASSPSLAGLSYNEQFF. In DNA form, the CDR3 reads TGTGCCAGCTCACCAAGTCTAGCGGGGCTCTCCTACAATGAGCAGTTCTTC.

This clone was picked up a small number of times. The chain links TRBV29-1 to TRBJ1-2, with a possible D match to TRBD1 (5 bases). This CDR3 contains 13 residues. In germline, CDR1 is SQVTM, CDR2 ANQGSEA. V was trimmed by 6 bases and J by 4 bases, leaving 15 bases between them. In nucleotides, the CDR3 is TGCAGCGTCGACGGACAATTACCCTATGGCTACACCTTC. Encoded protein: CSVDGQLPYGYTF.

The CDR3 spells CASSLRRGGSPLHF. As DNA, the CDR3 is TGTGCCAGCAGCTTAAGGCGGGGGGGTTCACCCCTCCACTTT. This chain joins TRBV7-8 and TRBJ1-6, with a possible D match to TRBD1 (5 bases). Trimming cost V 2 bases and J 9 bases, with 11 bases left between them. The CDR3 covers 14 residues. Germline values: CDR1 SGHVS, CDR2 FQNEAQ.

The chain employs TRBV6-5 and TRBJ1-2; no definite D call. The CDR3 is 13 amino acids. The germline V gene encodes CDR1 MNHEY and CDR2 SVGAGI. Trimming stripped 5 bases from V and 8 bases from J, with 15 bases between. The chain's CDR3 is CASSHRETEGYTF. The CDR3 DNA reads as TGTGCCAGCAGTCACCGGGAGACTGAGGGCTACACCTTC.

The chain is built from TRBV6-1 and TRBJ1-1; possibly TRBD1 for D (5 bases). CDR3 length equals 15 residues. Looked up from germline, CDR1 is MNHNS and CDR2 is SASEGT. V lost 3 bases and J 3 bases, leaving 14 bases between the germline ends. CDR3 region: CASSDAGRADTEAFF. In DNA form, the CDR3 reads TGTGCCAGCAGTGATGCGGGGCGGGCGGACACTGAAGCTTTCTTT.

The genes are TRBV3-1 (or the pseudogene TRBV3-2) and TRBJ2-5; D possibly corresponds to TRBD1 (6 bases). The length of the CDR3 is 14 residues. V lost 4 bases to trimming and J lost 3 bases, with 12 bases between them. In germline, CDR1 is LGHDT, CDR2 YNNKEL (reference sequence). The CDR3, as DNA: TGTGCCAGCAGCCTACAGGGATCGAAAGAGACCCAGTACTTC. It yields the protein CASSLQGSKETQYF.